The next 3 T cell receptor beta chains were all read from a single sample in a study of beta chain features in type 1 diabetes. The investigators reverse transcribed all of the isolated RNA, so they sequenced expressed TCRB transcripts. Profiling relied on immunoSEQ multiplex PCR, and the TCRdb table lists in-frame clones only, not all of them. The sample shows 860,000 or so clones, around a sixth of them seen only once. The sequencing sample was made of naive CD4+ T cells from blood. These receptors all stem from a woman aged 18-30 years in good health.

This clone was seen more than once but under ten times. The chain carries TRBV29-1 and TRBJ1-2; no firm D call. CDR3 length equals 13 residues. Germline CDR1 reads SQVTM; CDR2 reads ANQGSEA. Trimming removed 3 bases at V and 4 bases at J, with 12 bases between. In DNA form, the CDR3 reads TGCAGCGTTGAGGGCTCGAATACCTATGGCTACACCTTC. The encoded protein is CSVEGSNTYGYTF.

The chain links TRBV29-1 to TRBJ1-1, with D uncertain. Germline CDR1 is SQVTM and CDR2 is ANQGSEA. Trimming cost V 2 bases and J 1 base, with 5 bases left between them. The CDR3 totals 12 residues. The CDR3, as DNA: TGCAGCGTTGAACCTGCGAACACTGAAGCTTTCTTT. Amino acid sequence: CSVEPANTEAFF.

The CDR3 region has the DNA TGTGCCAGCAGCAAAGACAGGGGGACTGAAGCTTTCTTT. Its translation: CASSKDRGTEAFF. The gene calls are TRBV6-5 and TRBJ1-1; 9 positions agree with TRBD1. The junction had 4 bases not matched to a gene; V was cut back by 6 bases and J by 5 bases. This CDR3 has 13 residues. CDR1 MNHEY and CDR2 SVGAGI come from the germline V gene.